The source of this T cell receptor (beta chain) is a study of T cells in Graves' hyperthyroidism and ophthalmopathy. Trimming took 5 bases from V and 5 from J, leaving 15 bases between them. The CDR3 is 14 residues long. Germline CDR1 reads KGHSH; CDR2 reads LQKENI. TCR beta CDR3 region amplification was performed from RNA transcripts. HTBI primers were employed in a first-round RT-PCR of the TCR CDR3. TCRdb used MiXCR to reprocess the multiplex PCR reads, holding one entry per CDR3 protein. The profile shows about 620,000 distinct CDR3 sequences, around 16% of them singletons. Sequenced material: blood. This TCR was sampled from a woman aged 30 to 39 with Graves' hyperthyroidism. The genes are TRBV18 and TRBJ2-5; D is possibly TRBD2 (5 bases). The CDR3 nucleotides read TGTGCCAGCTCAATGGCCCCCGAGGGTGAGACCCAGTACTTC. It codes for CASSMAPEGETQYF.